The 21 T cell receptor beta chains below all came from one sample that was sequenced in a study of blood T cell repertoires in COVID-19. This table comes from immunoSEQ multiplex PCR, and its TCRdb copy is limited to in-frame clones, with some not included. The table includes 250,000 to 300,000 clones, around four fifths detected once. Input material: PBMCs or T cells enriched from blood (not recorded which). The receptors stem from a man aged 25-40 years with acute COVID-19.

The J gene is TRBJ2-7, the V gene TRBV18; D might be TRBD2 (6 bases). The germline CDR1 and CDR2 sequences are KGHSH and LQKENI. There are 13 residues in the CDR3. Trimming left V 3 bases short and J 7 bases short, with 13 bases between. The CDR3 nucleotides are TGTGCCAGCTCACCGATATCCGCGGGGGAGCAGTACGTC. Its translation is CASSPISAGEQYV.

Remarks on this clone: The junction and the germline gene differ at one end; a read error may be behind it. The chain is built from TRBV7-2 and TRBJ2-1, with D perhaps TRBD2 (6 bases). This CDR3 has 14 amino acids. Germline V gives CDR1 SGHTA, CDR2 FQGNSA. CDR3 coding DNA: TGTGCCAGCAGCTTAGACGGCGGGGCACCACTAAGGCTCTTC. As protein: CASSLDGGAPLRLF. The entire variable domain, with the rest obtained from reference TRBV7-2 and TRBJ2-1, is as follows: GAGVSQSPSNKVTEKGKDVELRCDPISGHTALYWYRQSLGQGLEFLIYFQGNSAPDKSGLPSDRFSAERTGGSVSTLTIQRTQQEDSAVYLCASSLDGGAPLRLFGPGTRLTVL.

The chain is built from TRBV3-1 (or the pseudogene TRBV3-2) and TRBJ2-3; 10 bases map to TRBD2. J lost 4 bases, V lost 0 bases, and 10 bases had no gene match. CDR3 length: 18 amino acids. Germline V gene data show CDR1 as LGHDT and CDR2 as YNNKEL (reference sequence). For the CDR3, the DNA is TGTGCCAGCAGCCAAGATCGTGCGCTAGCGGGAGCCCCAGATACGCAGTATTTT. It is translated as CASSQDRALAGAPDTQYF.

V and J are TRBV7-9 and TRBJ2-1, with D perhaps matching TRBD2 (9 bases). The ends were cut back, 4 bases at V and 3 bases at J, with 19 bases in the middle. The germline V gene has CDR1 SEHNR and CDR2 FQNEAQ (reference sequence). The CDR3 extends over 17 amino acids. CDR3 in amino acids: CASSWDRTSVHYNEQFF. CDR3 sequence (DNA): TGTGCCAGCAGCTGGGACAGGACTAGCGTACACTACAATGAGCAGTTCTTC.

This chain joins TRBV19 and TRBJ1-6, with 7 bases matching TRBD1. CDR1 LNHDA and CDR2 SQIVND come from the germline V gene (reference sequence). J was trimmed by 6 bases and V by 0 bases; bases with no gene match: 2. This CDR3 is built from 15 residues. CDR3 amino acids: CASSIETGFNSPLHF. In nucleotides, the CDR3 is TGTGCCAGTAGTATAGAGACAGGGTTTAATTCACCCCTCCACTTT.

This chain connects TRBV7-8 to TRBJ1-1, with D uncertain. The germline V gene encodes CDR1 SGHVS and CDR2 FQNEAQ. CDR3 length equals 16 residues. V was clipped by 0 bases and J by 2 bases, with 13 bases between them. The CDR3 coding sequence is TGTGCCAGCAGCTTAGCGATACCGACGGGAAACACTGAAGCTTTCTTT. Residues: CASSLAIPTGNTEAFF.

The chain combines TRBV28 with TRBJ1-5; D is uncertain. Trimming pared 8 bases from V and 4 bases from J, leaving 15 bases between. The CDR3 runs to 14 residues. Germline CDR1 and CDR2: MDHEN and SYDVKM. The CDR3 DNA reads TGTGCCAGCGGAGGACCCTTACTTAATCAGCCCCAGCATTTT. Encoded protein: CASGGPLLNQPQHF. Looking up the rest from reference TRBV28 and TRBJ1-5 gives the full variable domain: DVKVTQSSRYLVKRTGEKVFLECVQDMDHENMFWYRQDPGLGLRLIYFSYDVKMKEKGDIPEGYSVSREKKERFSLILESASTNQTSMYLCASGGPLLNQPQHFGDGTRLSIL.

V and J are TRBV11-2 and TRBJ2-3; TRBD2 aligns across 11 bases. The germline CDR1 and CDR2 sequences are SGHAT and FQNNGV. The V segment lost 5 bases and the J segment 4 bases; nucleotides outside the gene matches: 11. This CDR3 has 17 residues. The DNA for the CDR3 is TGTGCCAGCAGCCCCTCTCCTCTAGCGGGGGGCGCAGATACGCAGTATTTT. Translating it yields CASSPSPLAGGADTQYF.

This clone has a handful of counts. V and J are TRBV5-6 and TRBJ1-6; the D gene is possibly TRBD1 (6 bases). V was trimmed by 4 bases and J by 10 bases, leaving 15 bases between them. Germline V gene data show CDR1 as SGHDT and CDR2 as YYEEEE. This CDR3 is built from 14 residues. The CDR3 spells CASSRPGQGSPLHF. The CDR3 coding sequence is TGTGCCAGCAGCCGCCCGGGACAAGGGTCACCCCTCCACTTT.

The chain has TRBV19 and TRBJ2-2, with 7 bases lining up with TRBD2. Germline CDR1 is LNHDA and CDR2 is SQIVND (reference sequence). The CDR3 runs to 15 residues. Trimming took 5 bases from V and 4 from J; bases not matched to a gene: 7. CDR3 loop: CASSHPRGVTGELFF. CDR3 nucleotides: TGTGCCAGTAGTCACCCACGGGGGGTCACCGGGGAGCTGTTTTTT.

The DNA for the CDR3 is TGTGCCAGCAGCTTGGCATCAGCACGAGGTGGCAATCAGCCCCAGCATTTT. Amino acids: CASSLASARGGNQPQHF. The gene calls are TRBV5-6 and TRBJ1-5; D not certain. The germline V gene has CDR1 SGHDT and CDR2 YYEEEE. V lost 0 bases, J lost 2 bases, and 15 bases lay in between. CDR3 length: 17 amino acids.

V and J are TRBV28 and TRBJ2-7; 7 nucleotides match TRBD1. Per germline, CDR1 MDHEN and CDR2 SYDVKM. The V and J ends lost 7 bases and 4 bases, in that order; junction bases with no gene match: 10. This CDR3 has 14 amino acids. The DNA of the CDR3 is TGTGCCAGCACCCCCGGGACAGCAAAATACGAGCAGTACGTC. Translating gives CASTPGTAKYEQYV.

The CDR3 loop is CASNKGHSNTEAFF. The CDR3, as DNA: TGCGCCAGCAATAAGGGACACTCGAACACTGAAGCTTTCTTT. The chain joins TRBV10-2 to TRBJ1-1; D might be TRBD1 (6 bases). Trimming cost V 7 bases and J 1 base, with 13 bases left between them. This CDR3 is built from 14 residues. Germline V gives CDR1 WSHSY, CDR2 SAAADI.

The CDR3 loop reads CASSRGAITDTQYF. DNA of the CDR3: TGTGCCAGCAGCCGGGGAGCGATCACAGATACGCAGTATTTT. The chain is built from TRBV3-1 (or the pseudogene TRBV3-2) and TRBJ2-3; possible D gene TRBD2, 5 bases. CDR1 and CDR2 (germline): LGHDT, YNNKEL (reference sequence). This CDR3 spans 14 amino acids. Trimming stripped 4 bases from V and 2 bases from J, with 10 bases between.

The rearrangement joins TRBV5-8 to TRBJ2-3; maybe TRBD2 (6 bases). This CDR3 is built from 17 residues. CDR1 and CDR2 from the germline V gene are SGHTS and YDEGEE. Trimming cost V 3 bases and J 3 bases, with 20 bases left between them. CDR3 in amino acids: CASSWAQGLRGTDTQYF. In DNA form, the CDR3 reads TGTGCCAGCAGCTGGGCTCAGGGTTTGCGGGGAACAGATACGCAGTATTTT.

The chain links TRBV21-1 to TRBJ2-7; TRBD1 is the table's D call and was not checked against the DNA. TRBV21-1 is deemed a pseudogene. The CDR3 is 15 residues long. CDR3 residues: CASKTMRDRGYEQYV. In DNA form, the CDR3 reads TGTGCCAGCAAAACCATGCGGGACAGAGGCTACGAGCAGTACGTC.

The chain links TRBV12-5 to TRBJ2-7; 7 bases map to TRBD1. The CDR3 runs to 15 residues. Germline values: CDR1 LGHNT, CDR2 FRNRAP. V shed 6 bases and J 0 bases; nucleotides not matched to a gene: 8. The CDR3: CASGPWTGSSYEQYV. DNA for the CDR3: TGTGCTAGTGGCCCGTGGACAGGAAGCTCCTACGAGCAGTACGTC.

The chain has TRBV5-4 and TRBJ2-2, with unresolved D. V gave up 4 bases and J gave up 1 base, with 5 bases separating them. Germline assignment: CDR1 SGHNT and CDR2 YYREEE (reference sequence). There are 13 residues in the CDR3. CDR3 amino acids: CASSQLNTGELFF. The CDR3 DNA follows: TGTGCCAGCAGCCAACTGAACACCGGGGAGCTGTTTTTT.

V usage is TRBV12-3 or TRBV12-4 and J usage is TRBJ2-5; no firm D call. V was trimmed by 5 bases and J by 2 bases, leaving 9 bases between them. CDR3 length: 13 residues. The CDR3 sequence is CASSTRGQETQYF. The CDR3 DNA is TGTGCCAGCAGTACCCGCGGACAAGAGACCCAGTACTTC.

Regarding this clone: One end of the junction is discordant with germline, which a read error may explain. The V gene is TRBV7-2, the J gene TRBJ1-1; D is uncertain. CDR3 length: 14 residues. The germline V gene has CDR1 SGHTA and CDR2 FQGNSA. As DNA, the CDR3 is TGTGCCAGCAGCCTAGCCCACTTGAACACTGAAGCTTTCTTT. It translates to CASSLAHLNTEAFF.

The rearrangement uses TRBV9 and TRBJ1-2; tentative D call: TRBD1 (5 bases). V lost 0 bases, J lost 2 bases, and 8 bases lay in between. Germline CDR1 is SGDLS and CDR2 is YYNGEE. CDR3 size: 14 residues. As DNA, the CDR3 is TGTGCCAGCAGCGTAGCGGACACGAACTATGGCTACACCTTC. This encodes CASSVADTNYGYTF.